This T cell receptor (beta chain) was sequenced in a study of long-term antiretroviral therapy in people with HIV. As for the study in general: The oldest specimens predate the 2015 immediate-ART recommendation by about a decade.

Whole-study results and caveats: Once patients were on ART, diversity went higher but still fell short of transplant donor controls. In the period from the mid-2000s to the late 2010s, blood was collected, possibly under older ART regimens.

For this clone: What it binds is not known.

At survey level, the immunoSEQ assay was run in its v3.0 version. Here immunoSEQ multiplex PCR was the method, and the copy in TCRdb shows in-frame clones only, minus some. The table lists roughly 28,000 clones, 85% to 95% of them singletons. There were roughly 0.95-10 million cryopreserved PBMC in the samples before DNA extraction. The CDR3 is made up of 16 amino acids. Germline V lookup: CDR1 SGHRS, CDR2 YFSETQ. V lost 4 bases to trimming and J lost 0 bases; unmatched junction nucleotides: 4. The sample in question was unsorted PBMCs, obtained 5.3 years after starting antiretroviral therapy. The receptor's source is a man aged 50 to 60 with HIV. The chain joins TRBV5-1 to TRBJ2-2; TRBD1 agrees at 9 bases. This chain's CDR3 is CASSHRTGANTGELFF. The CDR3 nucleotides are TGCGCCAGCAGCCACCGGACAGGGGCGAACACCGGGGAGCTGTTTTTT.